This TCR beta chain is from a study of regulatory T cells in long-lasting Graves disease. Study-wide findings and caveats: The number of shared public clonotypes was higher in persistent patients (about 3,000) than new patients (966). Newly diagnosed Graves' patients exceeded persistent ones in TCR diversity. A reduction in accuracy may have resulted from the small sample size.

Arm-PCR with iRepertoire HTBI primers amplified the CDR3 regions for these TCR beta libraries. Each CDR3 protein is one row after TCRdb ran MiXCR on the multiplex PCR reads. The sample lists about 460,000 distinct CDR3 sequences, approximately 23% occurring once. Trimming left V 3 bases short and J 6 bases short, with 8 bases between. CDR1 DFQATT and CDR2 SNEGSKA come from the germline V gene (reference sequence). The CDR3 sequence is 11 residues long. Specified time point: persistent/refractory GD, antithyroid drugs over 5 years with positive TRAb. Isolated PBMC RNA provided the starting material for the TCR library. Under American Thyroid Association guidelines, Graves' disease was diagnosed. This clonotype was detected only a few times. The antigen is not known.

Sequenced material: peripheral blood mononuclear cells (PBMCs), taken when the disease was refractory, from a patient treated with antithyroid drugs. This clonotype originated in a female donor with Graves disease. The V and J genes are TRBV20-1 and TRBJ1-2; D possibly corresponds to TRBD1 (5 bases). The CDR3 spells CSARGGDGYTF. CDR3 sequence (DNA): TGCAGTGCTAGGGGAGGGGATGGCTACACCTTC.